This TCR beta chain was recorded in a study of blood T cell repertoires in COVID-19. Sequenced by immunoSEQ multiplex PCR; TCRdb stores in-frame clones only, minus some. Of around 160,000 clones detected, 84% appear once; the ten largest clones hold 5.8%. This clone is a singleton in its sample. The TCR was taken from a woman aged 45 to 65 who had been exposed to COVID-19. The sequenced sample consisted of PBMCs or T cells enriched from blood (not recorded which).

Here the CDR3 DNA reads TGTGCCAGCACCCGGGAGGGGTACGAGCAGTACTTC. It yields the protein CASTREGYEQYF. V gene TRBV5-6 combines with J gene TRBJ2-7; 8 bases fit TRBD2. V trimming: 6 bases; J trimming: 4 bases; junction bases outside the gene matches: 3. Germline loops: CDR1 SGHDT, CDR2 YYEEEE. The CDR3 totals 12 residues.